This TCR beta chain was recovered during a study of cytomegalovirus exposure and HLA in healthy donors. Study results and caveats: In a later analysis, a missense DCLRE1C variant was linked to TCR beta V- and J-gene trimming.

This clone occurred a few times. The antigen remains undetermined. It was with 60 Vbeta and 13 Jbeta primers that the PCR ran. The assay was immunoSEQ multiplex PCR, and TCRdb's table has in-frame clones only and misses some. The table lists about 93,000 clones, around three quarters of them singletons, with 0.5% to 0.65% in the top ten. Trimming removed 4 bases from V and 8 bases from J; junction bases left unmatched: 2. Germline V lookup: CDR1 MNHEY, CDR2 SVGAGI. The CDR3 runs 14 residues. The clonotype originates from a man aged 30 to 39 in good health and CMV-seronegative. V is TRBV6-5 and J is TRBJ1-4; TRBD1 agrees at 12 bases. The sequenced sample consisted of PBMCs. The CDR3 here is CASSSGTGGEKLFF. The CDR3 DNA reads as TGTGCCAGCAGTTCCGGGACAGGGGGCGAAAAACTGTTTTTT.